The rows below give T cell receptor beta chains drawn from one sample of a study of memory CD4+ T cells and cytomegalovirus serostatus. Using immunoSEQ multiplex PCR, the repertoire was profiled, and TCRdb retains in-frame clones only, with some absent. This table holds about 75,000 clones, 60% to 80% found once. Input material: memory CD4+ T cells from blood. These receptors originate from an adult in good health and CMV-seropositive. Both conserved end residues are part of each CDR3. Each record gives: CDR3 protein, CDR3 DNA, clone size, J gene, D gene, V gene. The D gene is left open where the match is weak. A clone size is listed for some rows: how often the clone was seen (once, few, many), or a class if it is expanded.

CASSLGGRKGGYTF TGCGCCAGCAGCTTGGGGGGAAGAAAAGGGGGCTACACCTTC - TRBJ1-2 - TRBV5-1
CSVVSSPYNEQFF TGCAGCGTTGTCAGTAGCCCCTACAATGAGCAGTTCTTC - TRBJ2-1 - TRBV29-1
CAISGPNRQGAEAFF TGTGCCATCAGTGGGCCGAATAGACAGGGGGCCGAAGCTTTCTTT - TRBJ1-1 TRBD1 TRBV10-3
CASSEALKLFF TGTGCCAGCAGTGAGGCCCTAAAACTGTTTTTT - TRBJ1-4 - TRBV2
CASSRLAGENTGELFF TGTGCCAGCAGTCGACTAGCGGGAGAAAACACCGGGGAGCTGTTTTTT - TRBJ2-2 TRBD2 TRBV7-2
CASSLRGGQDPYTF TGTGCCAGCAGCCTCCGGGGGGGACAGGACCCTTACACCTTC - TRBJ1-2 TRBD1 TRBV2
CAWSGQGYTGELFF TGTGCCTGGAGTGGTCAGGGATATACCGGGGAGCTGTTTTTT - TRBJ2-2 - TRBV30
CASRPTGGARTGELFF TGTGCCAGCAGGCCAACAGGGGGCGCAAGGACCGGGGAGCTGTTTTTT - TRBJ2-2 TRBD1 TRBV28
CASSPDLAGLGEQYF TGTGCCAGCAGTCCTGACCTAGCGGGGCTGGGGGAGCAGTACTTC - TRBJ2-7 TRBD2 TRBV6-5
CAISSRQRTEAFF TGTGCCATCAGTTCGCGGCAGAGGACTGAAGCTTTCTTT - TRBJ1-1 - TRBV10-3
CASSSDQGLSGNTIYF TGTGCCAGCAGCTCCGACCAGGGCCTCTCTGGAAACACCATATATTTT - TRBJ1-3 - TRBV13
CASSRQGLNTGELFF TGCGCCAGCAGTCGACAGGGCTTGAACACCGGGGAGCTGTTTTTT - TRBJ2-2 TRBD1 TRBV4-1
CASSLGLAGVDEQFF TGTGCCAGCAGCTTAGGACTAGCGGGGGTCGATGAGCAGTTCTTC - TRBJ2-1 TRBD2 TRBV7-2
CASSLARRGARGNTEAFF TGTGCCAGCAGCTTAGCGCGCAGGGGTGCACGTGGGAACACTGAAGCTTTCTTT few TRBJ1-1 - TRBV7-6
CASSRVGTIQTQYF TGTGCCAGCAGCCGAGTCGGGACAATCCAGACCCAGTACTTC - TRBJ2-5 - TRBV14
CASGAAPNEKLFF TGCGCCAGCGGGGCAGCCCCTAATGAAAAACTGTTTTTT few TRBJ1-4 - TRBV10-1
CASSLRTANTGELFF TGTGCCAGCAGTCTTCGGACGGCTAACACCGGGGAGCTGTTTTTT - TRBJ2-2 - TRBV6-5
CASSPDANNQPQHF TGTGCCAGCTCACCAGACGCCAACAATCAGCCCCAGCATTTT - TRBJ1-5 - TRBV18
CASSLSSGYTGELFF TGCGCCAGCAGCTTGTCTAGCGGTTACACCGGGGAGCTGTTTTTT few TRBJ2-2 TRBD2 TRBV5-1
CASSEARPKGQPQHF TGTGCCAGCAGTGAAGCGAGACCCAAGGGTCAGCCCCAGCATTTT once TRBJ1-5 - TRBV6-1
CASSLDPGRRTEAFF TGTGCCAGCAGCTTGGATCCAGGGAGACGGACTGAAGCTTTCTTT - TRBJ1-1 - TRBV5-5
CASSVGRTPVVGELFF TGTGCCAGCAGCGTAGGGCGGACTCCGGTAGTCGGGGAGCTGTTTTTT - TRBJ2-2 - TRBV9
CASSLSGTGLGEHSPLHF TGTGCCAGTAGTCTGTCCGGGACAGGGTTGGGGGAACATTCACCCCTCCACTTT - TRBJ1-6 TRBD1 TRBV19
CASSLGTRTGELFF TGTGCCAGCAGCCTCGGGACTAGAACCGGGGAGCTGTTTTTT - TRBJ2-2 TRBD2 TRBV5-4
CASSLEQGNQNIQYF TGTGCCAGCTCATTAGAACAGGGTAACCAAAACATTCAGTACTTC - TRBJ2-4 - TRBV18
CASSPQLNYGYTF TGTGCCAGCAGTCCCCAGCTGAACTATGGCTACACCTTC - TRBJ1-2 - TRBV27
CAWGGITGYNSPLHF TGTGCCTGGGGGGGCATCACAGGATATAATTCACCCCTCCACTTT - TRBJ1-6 - TRBV30
CASSQDNPGLNYGYTF TGTGCCAGCAGCCAAGATAATCCAGGCCTGAACTATGGCTACACCTTC - TRBJ1-2 - TRBV14
CASSSEGNTYNEQFF TGTGCCAGCAGCTCCGAGGGGAACACCTACAATGAGCAGTTCTTC many TRBJ2-1 - TRBV5-4
CASSSRAGDHYEAFF TGTGCCAGCAGCTCCCGGGCCGGCGACCACTATGAAGCTTTCTTT - TRBJ1-1 - TRBV7-2
CASSFGSRETQYF TGTGCCAGCAGCTTCGGGTCGAGGGAGACCCAGTACTTC - TRBJ2-5 - TRBV7-9
CATSRDRWDGYTF TGTGCCACCAGCAGAGATCGGTGGGATGGCTACACCTTC once TRBJ1-2 - TRBV15
CASSPKDGYNEQFF TGTGCCAGCAGCCCGAAAGACGGCTACAATGAGCAGTTCTTC - TRBJ2-1 - TRBV7-6
CASSFSGRTDTQYF TGCGCCAGCAGCTTTAGCGGGAGGACAGATACGCAGTATTTT - TRBJ2-3 TRBD2 TRBV5-1
CASSEGGSNTEAFF TGTGCCAGCAGTGAAGGGGGGTCGAACACTGAAGCTTTCTTT - TRBJ1-1 - TRBV6-1
CASRSGTGAPYSTGELFF TGTGCCAGCAGGTCCGGGACAGGGGCGCCTTATTCTACCGGGGAGCTGTTTTTT - TRBJ2-2 TRBD1 TRBV5-6
CASSPESQGSEQYF TGTGCCAGCAGCCCGGAATCACAGGGATCCGAGCAGTACTTC - TRBJ2-7 - TRBV5-8
CASSLRTDTQYF TGTGCCAGCAGCCTCCGCACAGATACGCAGTATTTT - TRBJ2-3 - TRBV5-4
CAIALEGSYNEQFF TGTGCCATCGCGCTGGAGGGCTCCTACAATGAGCAGTTCTTC - TRBJ2-1 - TRBV10-3
CASSPTGNTEAFF TGTGCCAGCAGCCCTACAGGGAACACTGAAGCTTTCTTT - TRBJ1-1 - TRBV7-8
CASSLGGGGQAAPLHF TGTGCCAGCAGTTTAGGAGGGGGCGGCCAGGCTGCACCCCTCCACTTT - TRBJ1-6 TRBD1 TRBV27
CASSMDRAETQYF TGTGCCAGTAGTATGGACAGGGCAGAGACCCAGTACTTC - TRBJ2-5 TRBD1 TRBV19